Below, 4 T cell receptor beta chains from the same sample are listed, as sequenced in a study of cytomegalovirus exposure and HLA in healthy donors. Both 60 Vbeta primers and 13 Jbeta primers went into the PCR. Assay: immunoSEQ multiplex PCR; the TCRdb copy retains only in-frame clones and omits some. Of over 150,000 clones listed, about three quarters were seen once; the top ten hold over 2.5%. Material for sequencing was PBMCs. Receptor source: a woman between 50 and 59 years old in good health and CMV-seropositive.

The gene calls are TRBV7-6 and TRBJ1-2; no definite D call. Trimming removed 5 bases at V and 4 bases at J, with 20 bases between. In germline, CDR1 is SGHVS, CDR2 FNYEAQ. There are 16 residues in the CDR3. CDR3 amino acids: CASSLNSGLSSYGYTF. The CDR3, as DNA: TGTGCCAGCAGCCTAAATAGCGGCCTATCCTCCTATGGCTACACCTTC.

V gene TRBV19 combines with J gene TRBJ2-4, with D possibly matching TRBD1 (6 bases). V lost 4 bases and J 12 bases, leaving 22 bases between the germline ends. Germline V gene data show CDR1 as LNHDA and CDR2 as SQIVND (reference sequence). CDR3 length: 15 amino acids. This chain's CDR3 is CASSTSQGWVDSQYF. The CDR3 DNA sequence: TGTGCCAGTAGTACATCGCAGGGGTGGGTTGACAGTCAGTACTTC.

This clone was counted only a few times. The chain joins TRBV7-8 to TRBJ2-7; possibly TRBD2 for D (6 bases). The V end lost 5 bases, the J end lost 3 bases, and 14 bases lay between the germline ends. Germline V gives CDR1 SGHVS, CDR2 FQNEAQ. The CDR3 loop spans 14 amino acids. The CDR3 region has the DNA TGTGCCAGCAGCGGCGGGGCCCTACTCTACGAGCAGTACTTC. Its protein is CASSGGALLYEQYF.

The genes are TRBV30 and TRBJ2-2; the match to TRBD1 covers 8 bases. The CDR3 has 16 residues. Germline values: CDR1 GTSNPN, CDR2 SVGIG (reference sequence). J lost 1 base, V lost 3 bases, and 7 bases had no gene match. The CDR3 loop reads CAWSHPTGVNTGELFF. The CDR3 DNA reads TGTGCCTGGAGCCACCCGACAGGGGTGAACACCGGGGAGCTGTTTTTT.